This is a list of T cell receptor beta chains from one sample in a study of T cell responses to AZD1222 COVID-19 vaccine. Sequencing used immunoSEQ multiplex PCR; TCRdb keeps in-frame clones, though not all of them. The sample has about 140,000 clones, more than 80% seen once. This sample comprised peripheral blood, obtained 28 days after the second dose of the MenACWY control vaccine. The receptors derive from an adult who received the MenACWY meningococcal vaccine as a control. Both conserved end residues are part of each CDR3. The D gene is left open where the match is weak. Clone sizes are given selectively: once, few, many, or a class where the clone is expanded.

abundance,d_gene,v_gene,j_gene,CDR3aa,CDR3nt
.,TRBD2,TRBV4-1,TRBJ2-5,CASSQDQVLAGVETQYF,TGCGCCAGCAGCCAAGATCAAGTCCTAGCGGGAGTAGAGACCCAGTACTTC
.,.,TRBV15,TRBJ1-1,CATSSRANTEAFF,TGTGCCACCAGCAGCAGGGCGAACACTGAAGCTTTCTTT
.,TRBD1,TRBV11-2,TRBJ1-6,CASSLGTVFSPLHF,TGTGCCAGCAGCTTGGGGACAGTTTTTTCACCCCTCCACTTT
once,.,TRBV10-3,TRBJ1-2,CAMKTGDGPYGYTF,TGTGCCATGAAGACAGGCGACGGCCCCTATGGCTACACCTTC
.,.,TRBV15,TRBJ2-7,CATSREVTVNPYEQYF,TGTGCCACCAGCAGAGAAGTGACAGTGAATCCCTACGAGCAGTACTTC
.,TRBD1,TRBV6-2/TRBV6-3,TRBJ2-5,CASSYSTGYQETQYF,TGTGCCAGCAGTTACTCGACAGGGTACCAAGAGACCCAGTACTTC
few,TRBD1,TRBV2,TRBJ1-2,CASNSGTEANYGYTF,TGTGCCAGCAACTCCGGGACAGAAGCTAACTATGGCTACACCTTC
.,.,TRBV28,TRBJ1-1,CASSFIGSMNTEAFF,TGTGCCAGCAGTTTTATAGGCAGCATGAACACTGAAGCTTTCTTT
.,.,TRBV5-1,TRBJ2-7,CASSLSPGSYEQYF,TGCGCCAGCAGCTTGTCTCCGGGCTCCTACGAGCAGTACTTC
once,.,TRBV3-1/TRBV3-2,TRBJ2-1,CASSRTTGRGYNEQFF,TGTGCCAGCAGCCGGACGACAGGTCGGGGTTACAATGAGCAGTTCTTC
.,TRBD1,TRBV30,TRBJ2-3,CAWGQGVADTQYF,TGTGCCTGGGGACAGGGGGTCGCAGATACGCAGTATTTT